The clone carrying this T cell receptor beta chain was seen a single time. This specimen comes from a study of blood T cell repertoires in COVID-19. The method was immunoSEQ multiplex PCR; TCRdb's version includes in-frame clones alone and lacks a portion of them. The data contain 37,000 or so clones, 88% of them singletons. In germline, CDR1 is MNHNY, CDR2 SVGAGI (reference sequence). Trimming removed 6 bases from V and 11 bases from J; junction bases left unmatched: 10. This CDR3 region has 13 residues. This TCR was sampled from a man between 60 and 75 years old with active COVID-19. The sample was peripheral blood. This chain joins TRBV6-6 and TRBJ1-1, with 9 bases aligning to TRBD1. The CDR3 DNA is TGTGCCAGCAGGAAACAGGGGGCGCCGGTGGCTTTCTTT. Amino acid sequence: CASRKQGAPVAFF.